These 23 T cell receptor beta chains originate from one sample sequenced in a study of blood T cell repertoires in COVID-19 (dated by TCRdb to between 2020 and 2021). Libraries were made using the immunoSEQ multiplex PCR assay. TCRdb re-hosts the immuneACCESS table, in-frame sequences only. Its copies lack some clones; in the studies checked, an unresolved V gene accounts for under half of them, and the cause for the rest is not known. The sample profile shows about 300,000 clones; about nine tenths of them were found once. The biggest ten clones account for about 4.6% of the sample. Material: PBMCs or T cells enriched from blood (not recorded which). The receptors stem from a man aged 25 to 40 who had recovered from COVID-19.

This chain joins TRBV11-3 and TRBJ1-2; 12 nucleotides line up with TRBD1. This CDR3 is built from 15 residues. V was clipped by 5 bases and J by 6 bases; unmatched bases: 7. The germline gives CDR1 SGHNT, CDR2 YENEEA. CDR3 bases: TGTGCCAGCAGCCTTACCGGGACAGGGGGCCATGGCTACACCTTC. Residues: CASSLTGTGGHGYTF.

V is TRBV5-4 and J is TRBJ1-1; D remains ambiguous. The CDR3 runs 14 residues. CDR1 is SGHNT, CDR2 YYREEE, per germline (reference sequence). V was cut by 4 bases and J by 5 bases, with 15 bases left in between. The CDR3 nucleotides are TGTGCCAGCAGCCGGGAGGCGGGGAAGACTGAAGCTTTCTTT. Translation gives CASSREAGKTEAFF. Full variable domain (rest looked up from reference TRBV5-4 and TRBJ1-1): ETGVTQSPTHLIKTRGQQVTLRCSSQSGHNTVSWYQQALGQGPQFIFQYYREEENGRGNFPPRFSGLQFPNYSSELNVNALELDDSALYLCASSREAGKTEAFFGQGTRLTVV.

V is TRBV18 and J is TRBJ1-4; 9 bases are a match to TRBD1. Losses at the gene ends were 4 bases for V and 7 bases for J; bases not matched to a gene: 4. This CDR3 contains 14 residues. CDR1 is KGHSH, CDR2 LQKENI, per germline. CDR3 sequence (DNA): TGTGCCAGCTCACAGGGGACAGGGTTTGAAAAACTGTTTTTT. This sequence encodes CASSQGTGFEKLFF. Complete variable domain (other parts from reference TRBV18 and TRBJ1-4): NAGVMQNPRHLVRRRGQEARLRCSPMKGHSHVYWYRQLPEEGLKFMVYLQKENIIDESGMPKERFSAEFPKEGPSILRIQQVVRGDSAAYFCASSQGTGFEKLFFGSGTQLSVL.

This chain links TRBV27 with TRBJ2-5; 7 bases map to TRBD2. Germline CDR1 MNHEY, CDR2 SMNVEV (reference sequence). With V trimmed by 5 bases and J by 9 bases, 9 bases remained unmatched. CDR3 length: 13 residues. CDR3 nucleotide sequence: TGTGCCAGCAGTCCGGGACCCCGGGAGGCCCAGTACTTC. Translating it yields CASSPGPREAQYF.

This clone was recorded only once. This sequence joins TRBV7-8 and TRBJ2-2; 7 bases match TRBD1. V was clipped by 4 bases and J by 6 bases; unmatched bases: 14. Germline lookup yields CDR1 SGHVS and CDR2 FQNEAQ. The CDR3 extends over 17 amino acids. CDR3 residues: CASSSQTGPRVAGELFF. DNA of the CDR3: TGTGCCAGCAGCTCACAGACAGGGCCCCGAGTCGCCGGGGAGCTGTTTTTT.

This chain links TRBV3-1 (or the pseudogene TRBV3-2) with TRBJ2-1; D ambiguous. The CDR3 runs to 14 residues. V shed 6 bases and J shed 6 bases, with 15 bases lying between them. Germline assignment: CDR1 LGHDT and CDR2 YNNKEL (reference sequence). DNA for the CDR3: TGTGCCAGCAGAAACGGCGGCAGAACCAATGAGCAGTTCTTC. Amino acid sequence: CASRNGGRTNEQFF.

This chain links TRBV11-3 with TRBJ2-7; 7 bases align to TRBD2. The CDR3 is 15 residues long. V shed 3 bases, J shed 0 bases, and the junction held 5 bases outside the gene matches. Germline CDR1 reads SGHNT; CDR2 reads YENEEA. The CDR3 loop reads CASSLTSPSSYEQYF. CDR3 bases: TGTGCCAGCAGCTTGACTAGCCCGAGCTCCTACGAGCAGTACTTC.

V usage is TRBV7-9 and J usage is TRBJ2-7; D is unresolved. The length of the CDR3 is 12 residues. CDR1 is SEHNR and CDR2 is FQNEAQ in the germline V gene (reference sequence). The ends were cut back, 0 bases at V and 6 bases at J, with 6 bases in the middle. The CDR3 sequence: CASSLAGLEQYF. CDR3 DNA: TGTGCCAGCAGCTTAGCTGGGCTCGAGCAGTACTTC.

V gene TRBV5-1 combines with J gene TRBJ1-4, with unresolved D. V was cut by 6 bases and J by 7 bases, with 16 bases left in between. Germline loops: CDR1 SGHRS, CDR2 YFSETQ. The CDR3 extends over 14 amino acids. The CDR3 protein is CASISLREGEKLFF. CDR3 coding DNA: TGCGCCAGCATAAGTCTCCGGGAAGGTGAAAAACTGTTTTTT.

This clone was detected a few times. This rearrangement joins TRBV6-5 to TRBJ1-4, with 8 bases that match TRBD1. V was clipped by 6 bases and J by 5 bases; unmatched bases: 8. Germline CDR1 is MNHEY and CDR2 is SVGAGI. This CDR3 has 15 amino acids. CDR3 in DNA: TGTGCCAGCAGACCTCGACAGGGGAGGAATGAAAAACTGTTTTTT. Translating it yields CASRPRQGRNEKLFF.

This chain connects TRBV7-6 to TRBJ2-5; 8 nucleotides line up with TRBD1. Losses at the gene ends were 2 bases for V and 3 bases for J; bases not matched to a gene: 2. The germline V gene encodes CDR1 SGHVS and CDR2 FNYEAQ. The CDR3 is 14 residues long. In DNA form, the CDR3 reads TGTGCCAGCAGCTTATGGACAGGGAAAGAGACCCAGTACTTC. This gives the protein CASSLWTGKETQYF.

A single count supports this clone. The V call is TRBV19, the J call TRBJ2-1; 9 bases align to TRBD2. The CDR3 is 15 residues long. In germline, CDR1 is LNHDA, CDR2 SQIVND (reference sequence). J lost 5 bases, V lost 6 bases, and 8 bases had no gene match. The CDR3 sequence: CASSGMAGGHNEQFF. The CDR3 nucleotides are TGTGCCAGTAGCGGTATGGCGGGAGGGCACAATGAGCAGTTCTTC.

The V and J genes are TRBV5-4 and TRBJ1-2, with 7 positions matching TRBD1. V shed 4 bases and J 8 bases; nucleotides not matched to a gene: 5. Germline V CDR1 and CDR2: SGHNT, YYREEE (reference sequence). The CDR3 is 12 residues long. CDR3 DNA: TGTGCCAGCAGCGCCAGGGGGGACGGCTACACCTTC. Amino acid sequence: CASSARGDGYTF.

The rearrangement joins TRBV10-2 to TRBJ2-7; 9 bases are shared with TRBD2. Unmatched junction bases numbered 3, after V lost 9 bases and J lost 3 bases. Germline loops: CDR1 WSHSY, CDR2 SAAADI. The CDR3 runs 12 residues. As DNA, the CDR3 is TGCGCCAGTTCGACTAGCGGCTACGAGCAGTACTTC. It specifies CASSTSGYEQYF.

The chain links TRBV18 to TRBJ1-4; no definite D call. This CDR3 comprises 14 residues. Trimming took off 1 base at V and 4 bases at J, with 7 bases between the two ends. Per the germline V gene, CDR1 is KGHSH and CDR2 is LQKENI. The CDR3 protein is CASSPRQVNEKLFF. CDR3 coding DNA: TGTGCCAGCTCACCACGTCAGGTTAATGAAAAACTGTTTTTT.

V gene TRBV6-4 combines with J gene TRBJ1-2; D ambiguous. This CDR3 comprises 10 residues. Germline CDR1 and CDR2: MRHNA and SNTAGT. Trimming shortened V by 2 bases and J by 8 bases, and 3 bases separated the two germline ends. The chain's CDR3 is CASSDEGYTF. CDR3 sequence (DNA): TGTGCCAGCAGTGACGAGGGCTACACCTTC.

The rearrangement links TRBV30 to TRBJ2-2, with 9 bases matching TRBD2. The J segment lost 0 bases and the V segment lost 8 bases, leaving 4 bases of the junction unmatched. The CDR3 is 14 residues long. CDR1 and CDR2 from the germline V gene are GTSNPN and SVGIG (reference sequence). The CDR3 coding sequence is TGTGCCGGTAGCGGGAGTACGAACACCGGGGAGCTGTTTTTT. Translating gives CAGSGSTNTGELFF.

The count of this clone is one. The chain carries TRBV6-5 and TRBJ2-7, with D tentatively TRBD1 (5 bases). Trimming took off 2 bases at V and 11 bases at J, with 10 bases between the two ends. Germline assignment: CDR1 MNHEY and CDR2 SVGAGI. CDR3 size: 11 residues. CDR3 region: CASSYRGREYF. CDR3 coding DNA: TGTGCCAGCAGTTACAGGGGTAGGGAGTACTTC.

The rearrangement joins TRBV28 to TRBJ2-7; 7 bases are shared with TRBD2. The CDR3 has 13 residues. Germline CDR1 is MDHEN and CDR2 is SYDVKM. Trimming at V came to 7 bases and at J to 3 bases, leaving 6 bases not matched to a gene. The CDR3 spells CASNPTSDYEQYF. In nucleotides, the CDR3 is TGTGCCAGCAATCCCACTAGCGACTACGAGCAGTACTTC.

This clone appeared a single time. The chain uses TRBV5-6 and TRBJ1-1; the match to TRBD1 covers 7 bases. CDR3 length equals 16 residues. V lost 0 bases to trimming and J lost 11 bases; unmatched junction nucleotides: 16. Per germline, CDR1 SGHDT and CDR2 YYEEEE. CDR3 in amino acids: CASSLVRTGKSLGAFF. The CDR3 DNA reads as TGTGCCAGCAGCTTGGTACGGACAGGTAAAAGCCTTGGCGCTTTCTTT. The entire variable domain, with the rest obtained from reference TRBV5-6 and TRBJ1-1, is as follows: DAGVTQSPTHLIKTRGQQVTLRCSPKSGHDTVSWYQQALGQGPQFIFQYYEEEERQRGNFPDRFSGHQFPNYSSELNVNALLLGDSALYLCASSLVRTGKSLGAFFGQGTRLTVV.

The chain combines TRBV28 with TRBJ1-1; TRBD1 agrees at 9 bases. The CDR3 has 15 amino acids. J lost 4 bases, V lost 4 bases, and 7 bases had no gene match. Per the germline V gene, CDR1 is MDHEN and CDR2 is SYDVKM. The CDR3 region is CASSYPDRGGTEAFF. In DNA, the CDR3 is TGTGCCAGCAGTTACCCAGACAGGGGGGGCACTGAAGCTTTCTTT.

This chain uses TRBV6-5 with TRBJ2-3, with no clear D. CDR3 length equals 11 residues. Trimming left V 7 bases short and J 4 bases short, with 6 bases between. The germline gives CDR1 MNHEY, CDR2 SVGAGI. This chain's CDR3 is CASTSSDTQYF. In nucleotides, the CDR3 is TGTGCCAGCACCTCGTCAGATACGCAGTATTTT.

In DNA form, the CDR3 reads TGTGCCAGCAGGGGCGGGGCGATGGACATTCAGTACTTC. Its translation is CASRGGAMDIQYF. V and J are TRBV5-4 and TRBJ2-4, with D possibly matching TRBD2 (6 bases). Germline V lookup: CDR1 SGHNT, CDR2 YYREEE (reference sequence). CDR3 length equals 13 residues. With 5 bases removed from V and 8 bases from J, the gap between germline ends came to 14 bases.